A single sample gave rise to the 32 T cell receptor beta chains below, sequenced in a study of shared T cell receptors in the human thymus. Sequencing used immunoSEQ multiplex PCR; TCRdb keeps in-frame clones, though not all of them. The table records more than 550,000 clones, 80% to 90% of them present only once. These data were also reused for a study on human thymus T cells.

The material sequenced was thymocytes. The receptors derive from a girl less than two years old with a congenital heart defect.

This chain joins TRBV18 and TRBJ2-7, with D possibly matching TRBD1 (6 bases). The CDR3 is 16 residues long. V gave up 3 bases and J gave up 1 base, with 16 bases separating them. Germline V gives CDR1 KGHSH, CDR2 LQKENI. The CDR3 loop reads CASSPLRQVRSYEQYF. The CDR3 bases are TGTGCCAGCTCACCCCTCCGACAGGTTCGATCCTACGAGCAGTACTTC.

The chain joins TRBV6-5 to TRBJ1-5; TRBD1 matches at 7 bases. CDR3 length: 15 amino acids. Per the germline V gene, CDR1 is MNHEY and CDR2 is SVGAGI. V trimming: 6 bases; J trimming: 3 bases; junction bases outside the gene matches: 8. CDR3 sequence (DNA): TGTGCCAGCAGCTCCGGGACAGACTACAATCAGCCCCAGCATTTT. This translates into CASSSGTDYNQPQHF.

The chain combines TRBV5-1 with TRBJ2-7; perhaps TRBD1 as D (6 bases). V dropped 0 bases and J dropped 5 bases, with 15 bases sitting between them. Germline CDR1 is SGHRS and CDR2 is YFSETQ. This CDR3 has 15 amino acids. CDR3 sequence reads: CASSLARQGRHEQYF. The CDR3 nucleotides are TGCGCCAGCAGCTTGGCCAGGCAGGGGCGCCACGAGCAGTACTTC.

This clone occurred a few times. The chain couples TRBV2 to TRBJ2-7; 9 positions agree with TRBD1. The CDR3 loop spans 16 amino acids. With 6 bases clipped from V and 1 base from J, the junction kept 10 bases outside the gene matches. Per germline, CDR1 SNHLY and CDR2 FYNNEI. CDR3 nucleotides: TGTGCCAGCAGGGGCGTTACCGGGACAGGGTCCTACGAGCAGTACTTC. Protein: CASRGVTGTGSYEQYF.

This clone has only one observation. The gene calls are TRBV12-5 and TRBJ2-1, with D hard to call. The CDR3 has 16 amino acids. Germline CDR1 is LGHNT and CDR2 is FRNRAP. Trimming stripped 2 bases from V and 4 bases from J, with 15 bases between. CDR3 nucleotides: TGTGCTAGTGGTTTGCCCCCTTCTCCCTTTTACAATGAGCAGTTCTTC. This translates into CASGLPPSPFYNEQFF.

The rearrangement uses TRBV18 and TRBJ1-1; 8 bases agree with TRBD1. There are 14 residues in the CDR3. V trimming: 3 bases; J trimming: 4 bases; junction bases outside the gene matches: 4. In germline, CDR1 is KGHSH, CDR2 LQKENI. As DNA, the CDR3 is TGTGCCAGCTCACCGGACAGGGTTTGCACTGAAGCTTTCTTT. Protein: CASSPDRVCTEAFF.

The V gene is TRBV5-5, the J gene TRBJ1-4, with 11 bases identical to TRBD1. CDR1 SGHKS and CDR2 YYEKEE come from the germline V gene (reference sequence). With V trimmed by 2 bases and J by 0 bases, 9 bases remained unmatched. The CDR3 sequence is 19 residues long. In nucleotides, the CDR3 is TGTGCCAGCAGCTTTGGGACAGGGGGGATGACGGCAACTAATGAAAAACTGTTTTTT. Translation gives CASSFGTGGMTATNEKLFF.

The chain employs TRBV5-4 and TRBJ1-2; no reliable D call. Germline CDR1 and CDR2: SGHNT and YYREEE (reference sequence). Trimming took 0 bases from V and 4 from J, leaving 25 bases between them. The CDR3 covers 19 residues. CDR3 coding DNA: TGTGCCAGCAGCTTGGCATTTGGGCAGACAATCCCTCCTATCTATGGCTACACCTTC. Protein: CASSLAFGQTIPPIYGYTF.

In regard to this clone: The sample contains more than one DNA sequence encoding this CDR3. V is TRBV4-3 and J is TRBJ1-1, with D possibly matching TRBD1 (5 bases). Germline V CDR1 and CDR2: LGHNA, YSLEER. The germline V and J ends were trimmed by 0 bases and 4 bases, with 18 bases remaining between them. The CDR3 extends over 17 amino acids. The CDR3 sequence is CASSQDGWRGGGTEAFF. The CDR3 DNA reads TGCGCCAGCAGCCAAGATGGTTGGAGGGGCGGGGGCACTGAAGCTTTCTTT.

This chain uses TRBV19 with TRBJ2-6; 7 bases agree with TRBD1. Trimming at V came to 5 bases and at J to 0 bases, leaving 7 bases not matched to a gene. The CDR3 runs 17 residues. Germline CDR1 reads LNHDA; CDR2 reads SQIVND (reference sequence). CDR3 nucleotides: TGTGCCAGTAGTCCCGGACAGGATAACTCTGGGGCCAACGTCCTGACTTTC. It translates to CASSPGQDNSGANVLTF.

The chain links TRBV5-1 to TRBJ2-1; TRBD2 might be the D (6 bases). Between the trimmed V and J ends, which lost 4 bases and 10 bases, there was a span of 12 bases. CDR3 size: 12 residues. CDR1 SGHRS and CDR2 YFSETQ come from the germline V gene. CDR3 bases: TGCGCCAGCAGCCCCCCGACTAGAGAGCAGTTCTTC. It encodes CASSPPTREQFF.

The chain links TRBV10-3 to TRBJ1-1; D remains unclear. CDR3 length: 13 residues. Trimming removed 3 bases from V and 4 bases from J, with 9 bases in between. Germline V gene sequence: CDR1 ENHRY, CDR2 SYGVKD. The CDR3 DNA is TGTGCCATCAGTGATCCCCGGAGCACTGAAGCTTTCTTT. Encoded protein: CAISDPRSTEAFF.

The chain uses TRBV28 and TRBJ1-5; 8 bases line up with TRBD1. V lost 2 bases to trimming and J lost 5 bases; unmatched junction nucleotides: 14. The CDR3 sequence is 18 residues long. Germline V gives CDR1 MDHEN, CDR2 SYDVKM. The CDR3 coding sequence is TGTGCCAGCAGTTTAATTAGGGCGGACAGGGTTGGCCATCAGCCCCAGCATTTT. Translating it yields CASSLIRADRVGHQPQHF.

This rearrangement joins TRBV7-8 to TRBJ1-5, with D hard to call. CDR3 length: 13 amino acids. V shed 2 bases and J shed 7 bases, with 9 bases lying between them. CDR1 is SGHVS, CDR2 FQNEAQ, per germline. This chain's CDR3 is CASSLFRGQPQHF. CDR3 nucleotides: TGTGCCAGCAGCTTATTTCGGGGACAGCCCCAGCATTTT.

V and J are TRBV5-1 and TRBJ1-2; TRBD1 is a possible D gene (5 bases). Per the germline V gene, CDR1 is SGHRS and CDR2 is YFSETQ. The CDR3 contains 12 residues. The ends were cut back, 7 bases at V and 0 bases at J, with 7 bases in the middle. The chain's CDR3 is CASGRANYGYTF. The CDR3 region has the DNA TGCGCCAGCGGCAGGGCTAACTATGGCTACACCTTC.

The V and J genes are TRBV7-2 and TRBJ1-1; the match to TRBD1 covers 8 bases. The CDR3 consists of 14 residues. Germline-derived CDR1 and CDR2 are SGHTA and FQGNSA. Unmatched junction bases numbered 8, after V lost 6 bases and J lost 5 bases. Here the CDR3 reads CASSQRTGRTEAFF. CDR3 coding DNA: TGTGCCAGCAGTCAACGGACAGGGCGAACTGAAGCTTTCTTT.

CDR3 in amino acids: CASRRTGFPTEAFF. In DNA form, the CDR3 reads TGTGCCAGCAGGCGTACAGGGTTCCCAACTGAAGCTTTCTTT. This sequence joins TRBV28 and TRBJ1-1; tentatively, D is TRBD1 (6 bases). The V end lost 6 bases, the J end lost 5 bases, and 16 bases lay between the germline ends. Germline CDR1 MDHEN, CDR2 SYDVKM. The CDR3 runs to 14 residues.

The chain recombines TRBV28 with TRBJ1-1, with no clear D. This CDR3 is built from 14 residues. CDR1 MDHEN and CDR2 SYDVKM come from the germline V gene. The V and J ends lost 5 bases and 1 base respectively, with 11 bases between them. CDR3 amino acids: CASSENDKNTEAFF. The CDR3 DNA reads TGTGCCAGCAGTGAGAACGACAAGAACACTGAAGCTTTCTTT.

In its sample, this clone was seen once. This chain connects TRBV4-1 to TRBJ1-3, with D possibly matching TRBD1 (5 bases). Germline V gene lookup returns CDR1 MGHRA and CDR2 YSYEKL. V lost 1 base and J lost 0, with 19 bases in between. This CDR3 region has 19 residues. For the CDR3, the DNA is TGCGCCAGCAGCCAAGGGGGGGAGACAGCCCAGAGCTCTGGAAACACCATATATTTT. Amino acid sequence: CASSQGGETAQSSGNTIYF.

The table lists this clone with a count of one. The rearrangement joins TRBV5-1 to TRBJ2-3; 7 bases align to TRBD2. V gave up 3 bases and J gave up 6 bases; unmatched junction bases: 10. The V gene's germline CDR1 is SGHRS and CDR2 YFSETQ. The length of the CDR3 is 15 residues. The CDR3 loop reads CASSYGQRGPDTQYF. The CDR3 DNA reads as TGCGCCAGCAGCTACGGCCAGCGGGGCCCGGATACGCAGTATTTT.

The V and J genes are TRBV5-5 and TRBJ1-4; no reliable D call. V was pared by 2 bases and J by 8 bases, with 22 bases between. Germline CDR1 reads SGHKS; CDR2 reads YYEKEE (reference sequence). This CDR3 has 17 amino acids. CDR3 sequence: CASSFRVPPTTWEKLFF. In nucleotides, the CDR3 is TGTGCCAGCAGCTTCCGAGTCCCGCCCACTACTTGGGAAAAACTGTTTTTT.

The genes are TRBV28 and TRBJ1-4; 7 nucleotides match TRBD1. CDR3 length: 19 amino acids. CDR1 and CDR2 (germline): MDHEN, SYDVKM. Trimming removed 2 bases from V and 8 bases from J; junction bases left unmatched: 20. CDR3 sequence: CASSLVDRADWRPQEKLFF. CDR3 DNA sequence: TGTGCCAGCAGTTTAGTTGACAGGGCCGATTGGAGGCCTCAGGAAAAACTGTTTTTT.

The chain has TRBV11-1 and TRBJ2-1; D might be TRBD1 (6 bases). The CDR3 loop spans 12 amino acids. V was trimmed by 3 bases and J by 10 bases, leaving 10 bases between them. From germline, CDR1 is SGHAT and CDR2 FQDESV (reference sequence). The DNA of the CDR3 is TGTGCCAGCAGCTTCAGGGGCCGGGAGCAGTTCTTC. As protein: CASSFRGREQFF.

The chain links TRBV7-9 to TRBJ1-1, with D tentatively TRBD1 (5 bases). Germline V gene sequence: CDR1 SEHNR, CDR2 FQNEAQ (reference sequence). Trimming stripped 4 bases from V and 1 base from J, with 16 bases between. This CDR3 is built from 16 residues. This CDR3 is CASSSSMDTRNTEAFF. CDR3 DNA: TGTGCCAGCAGCTCCTCAATGGACACTCGGAACACTGAAGCTTTCTTT.

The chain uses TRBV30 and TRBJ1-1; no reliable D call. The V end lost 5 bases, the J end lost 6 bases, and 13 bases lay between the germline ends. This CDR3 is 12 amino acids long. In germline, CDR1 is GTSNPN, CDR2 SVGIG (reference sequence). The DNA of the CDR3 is TGTGCCTGGGCCACGGGGTCCTCTGAAGCTTTCTTT. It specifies CAWATGSSEAFF.

CDR3 bases: TGTGCCAGCAGTGTAAAAGACAGGGCGAGTTCTGAAGCTTTCTTT. It is translated as CASSVKDRASSEAFF. The chain employs TRBV6-1 and TRBJ1-1; 7 positions agree with TRBD1. Looked up from germline, CDR1 is MNHNS and CDR2 is SASEGT. J was trimmed by 6 bases and V by 4 bases; bases with no gene match: 11. The CDR3 contains 15 residues.

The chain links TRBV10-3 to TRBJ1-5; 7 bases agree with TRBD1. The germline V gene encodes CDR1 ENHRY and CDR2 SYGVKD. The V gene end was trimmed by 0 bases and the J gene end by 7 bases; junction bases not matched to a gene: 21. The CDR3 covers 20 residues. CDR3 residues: CAISESKTGLTPTNIQPQHF. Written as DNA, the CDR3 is TGTGCCATCAGTGAGTCGAAGACAGGGTTGACACCTACGAATATCCAGCCCCAGCATTTT.

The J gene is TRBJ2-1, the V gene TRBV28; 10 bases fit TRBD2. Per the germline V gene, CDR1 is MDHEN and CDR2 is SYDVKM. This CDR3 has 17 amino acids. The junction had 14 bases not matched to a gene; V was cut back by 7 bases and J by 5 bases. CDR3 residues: CASTTKVQRGGDNEQFF. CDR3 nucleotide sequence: TGTGCCAGCACCACGAAGGTCCAGCGGGGGGGCGACAATGAGCAGTTCTTC.

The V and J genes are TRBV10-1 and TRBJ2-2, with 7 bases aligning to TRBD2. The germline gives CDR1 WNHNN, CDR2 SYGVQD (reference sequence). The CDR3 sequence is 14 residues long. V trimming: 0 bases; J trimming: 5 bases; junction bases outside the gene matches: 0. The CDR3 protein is CASSESGGTGELFF. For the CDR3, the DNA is TGCGCCAGCAGTGAGTCGGGGGGGACCGGGGAGCTGTTTTTT.

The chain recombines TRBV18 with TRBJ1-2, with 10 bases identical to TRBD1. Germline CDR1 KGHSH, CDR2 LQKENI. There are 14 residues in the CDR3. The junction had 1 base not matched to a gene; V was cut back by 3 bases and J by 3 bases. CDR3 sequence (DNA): TGTGCCAGCTCACCCGGGACAGGGGACTATGGCTACACCTTC. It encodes CASSPGTGDYGYTF.

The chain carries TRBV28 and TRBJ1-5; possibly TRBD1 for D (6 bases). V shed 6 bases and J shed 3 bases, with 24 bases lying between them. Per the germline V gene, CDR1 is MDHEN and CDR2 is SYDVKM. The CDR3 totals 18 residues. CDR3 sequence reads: CASRPQRQVGRYNQPQHF. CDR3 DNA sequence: TGTGCCAGCAGACCCCAACGACAGGTCGGGCGTTACAATCAGCCCCAGCATTTT.

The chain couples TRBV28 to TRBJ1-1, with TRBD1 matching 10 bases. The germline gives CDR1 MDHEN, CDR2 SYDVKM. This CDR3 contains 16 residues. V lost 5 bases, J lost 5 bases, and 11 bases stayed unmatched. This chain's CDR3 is CASSRNTGTGVTEAFF. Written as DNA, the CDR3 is TGTGCCAGCAGTCGGAATACCGGGACAGGGGTAACTGAAGCTTTCTTT.